The 23 T cell receptor beta chains reported below all come from one sample, sequenced in a study of blood T cell repertoires in COVID-19 (dated by TCRdb to 2018 to 2021). The method was the immunoSEQ multiplex PCR assay. TCRdb took this table from immuneACCESS and kept in-frame rearrangements with V and J called. Such tables lack part of the clones; where checked against another copy, unresolved V genes explain under half of the gap, and the rest is unexplained. The sample table contains approximately 250,000 clones; only one count was recorded for 83% of them. The ten most abundant clones make up over 4.5% of the sample. Sequenced sample: peripheral blood. The receptors stem from a human donor in a cohort sampled during active COVID-19.

The chain has TRBV5-1 and TRBJ1-1; D gene uncertain. The CDR3 consists of 12 residues. V shed 5 bases and J shed 1 base, with 6 bases lying between them. Per the germline V gene, CDR1 is SGHRS and CDR2 is YFSETQ. The CDR3 DNA sequence: TGCGCCAGCAGGCGGGGGAACACTGAAGCTTTCTTT. Its translation is CASRRGNTEAFF.

This sequence joins TRBV11-2 and TRBJ2-5; 7 nucleotides agree with TRBD1. V trimming: 5 bases; J trimming: 1 base; junction bases outside the gene matches: 1. The germline gives CDR1 SGHAT, CDR2 FQNNGV. This CDR3 has 13 residues. The CDR3 spells CASSRDSQETQYF. CDR3 nucleotide sequence: TGTGCCAGCAGCAGGGACAGCCAAGAGACCCAGTACTTC. Together with reference TRBV11-2 and TRBJ2-5, the CDR3 gives the full variable domain: EAGVAQSPRYKIIEKRQSVAFWCNPISGHATLYWYQQILGQGPKLLIQFQNNGVVDDSQLPKDRFSAERLKGVDSTLKIQPAKLEDSAVYLCASSRDSQETQYFGPGTRLLVL.

The chain links TRBV23-1 to TRBJ2-3, with D unresolved. TRBV23-1 qualifies as an ORF whose function is uncertain. Trimming removed 4 bases from V and 0 bases from J, with 8 bases in between. The CDR3 is 14 residues long. The CDR3 DNA is TGCGCCAGCAGTCCGTCGTCCAGCACAGATACGCAGTATTTT. It specifies CASSPSSSTDTQYF.

Only a few counts were recorded for this clone. Other DNA variants within this sample encode the same CDR3. V usage is TRBV28 and J usage is TRBJ1-2, with D possibly TRBD1 on 6 matching bases. The CDR3 length is 16 residues. V lost 6 bases, J lost 4 bases, and 21 bases lay in between. Germline CDR1 and CDR2: MDHEN and SYDVKM. CDR3 coding DNA: TGTGCCAGCAGGGGCCGGGGGGCGGGCCAGGGCTATGGCTACACCTTC. Residues: CASRGRGAGQGYGYTF.

This chain uses TRBV18 with TRBJ2-7; TRBD1 matches at 10 bases. V shed 4 bases and J 5 bases; nucleotides not matched to a gene: 8. This CDR3 has 15 residues. The germline V gene encodes CDR1 KGHSH and CDR2 LQKENI. The DNA for the CDR3 is TGTGCCAGCTCACACCCGGGACAGGGGTCCCACGAGCAGTACTTC. Protein sequence: CASSHPGQGSHEQYF.

The gene calls are TRBV7-9 and TRBJ1-3; D is perhaps TRBD1 (5 bases). The CDR3 extends over 16 amino acids. The V and J ends lost 3 bases and 0 bases respectively, with 12 bases between them. Germline CDR1 reads SEHNR; CDR2 reads FQNEAQ (reference sequence). CDR3 region: CASSFGRASSGNTIYF. CDR3 bases: TGTGCCAGCAGCTTTGGCAGGGCGAGCTCTGGAAACACCATATATTTT.

Turning to this clone: Different DNA sequences within this sample yield the same CDR3. This rearrangement joins TRBV3-1 (or the pseudogene TRBV3-2) to TRBJ2-3; 8 bases align to TRBD2. Trimming removed 4 bases from V and 3 bases from J; junction bases left unmatched: 6. Germline CDR1 LGHDT, CDR2 YNNKEL (reference sequence). This CDR3 is built from 15 residues. CDR3 nucleotide sequence: TGTGCCAGCAGCCCCGGGGGGGGCCGAACAGATACGCAGTATTTT. This translates into CASSPGGGRTDTQYF.

This clone turned up a few times. The V gene is TRBV28, the J gene TRBJ2-7, with D possibly TRBD2 on 6 matching bases. Germline CDR1 reads MDHEN; CDR2 reads SYDVKM. CDR3 length equals 13 residues. Trimming pared 7 bases from V and 0 bases from J, leaving 10 bases between. CDR3 loop: CASIYSGSYEQYF. CDR3 sequence (DNA): TGTGCCAGCATCTATAGCGGCTCCTACGAGCAGTACTTC.

The chain combines TRBV28 with TRBJ1-4, with 7 bases identical to TRBD1. Germline CDR1 and CDR2: MDHEN and SYDVKM. This CDR3 spans 14 amino acids. V shed 2 bases, J shed 6 bases, and the junction held 3 bases outside the gene matches. The chain's CDR3 is CASSLRQGDEKLFF. CDR3 nucleotide sequence: TGTGCCAGCAGTTTAAGACAGGGAGATGAAAAACTGTTTTTT.

This chain joins TRBV5-1 and TRBJ2-7; 9 bases line up with TRBD1. Germline V gives CDR1 SGHRS, CDR2 YFSETQ. The length of the CDR3 is 15 residues. V shed 3 bases, J shed 6 bases, and the junction held 10 bases outside the gene matches. The CDR3 DNA reads as TGCGCCAGCAGCTCAGACGGGACAGGGATTCCCGAGCAGTACTTC. This gives the protein CASSSDGTGIPEQYF.

Remarks on this clone: This sample also contains other DNA sequences that code for the same CDR3. CDR3 region: CASSQDSGGTEAFF. The CDR3, as DNA: TGTGCCAGCAGCCAAGATTCGGGGGGCACTGAAGCTTTCTTT. The chain uses TRBV3-1 (or the pseudogene TRBV3-2) and TRBJ1-1, with D tentatively TRBD1 (5 bases). The V gene's germline CDR1 is LGHDT and CDR2 YNNKEL (reference sequence). Trimming pared 0 bases from V and 4 bases from J, leaving 9 bases between. The CDR3 has 14 amino acids.

The genes are TRBV19 and TRBJ1-5; D is unresolved. Germline V gene data show CDR1 as LNHDA and CDR2 as SQIVND (reference sequence). Trimming stripped 3 bases from V and 3 bases from J, with 12 bases between. The CDR3 extends over 15 amino acids. CDR3 amino acids: CASSIGQRSNQPQHF. DNA of the CDR3: TGTGCCAGTAGTATTGGCCAGCGCTCCAATCAGCCCCAGCATTTT.

The gene calls are TRBV19 and TRBJ1-6; the match to TRBD1 covers 12 bases. The CDR3 has 18 amino acids. The germline CDR1 and CDR2 sequences are LNHDA and SQIVND (reference sequence). The trim removed 7 bases at V and 7 bases at J, leaving 14 bases unmatched. The CDR3 is CASTSGTGGLRPNSPLHF. DNA for the CDR3: TGTGCCAGTACCTCCGGGACAGGGGGCCTTAGGCCGAATTCACCCCTCCACTTT.

The sample holds one count of this clone. This chain links TRBV6-6 with TRBJ1-5; D not resolved. This CDR3 has 15 residues. Trimming cost V 0 bases and J 3 bases, with 9 bases left between them. Germline V gives CDR1 MNHNY, CDR2 SVGAGI (reference sequence). CDR3 in DNA: TGTGCCAGCAGTTACTCGCGGCAGATCAATCAGCCCCAGCATTTT. Its protein is CASSYSRQINQPQHF.

The chain combines TRBV27 with TRBJ2-7; 7 bases fit TRBD1. With 4 bases clipped from V and 2 bases from J, the junction kept 11 bases outside the gene matches. CDR1 is MNHEY and CDR2 is SMNVEV in the germline V gene (reference sequence). This CDR3 contains 16 residues. The CDR3 reads CASSSGLGQLTYEQYF. CDR3 DNA sequence: TGTGCCAGCAGTTCCGGCTTGGGACAGTTAACCTACGAGCAGTACTTC.

The chain combines TRBV5-1 with TRBJ1-6, with D unresolved. The CDR3 runs to 15 residues. The ends were cut back, 4 bases at V and 7 bases at J, with 15 bases in the middle. Looked up from germline, CDR1 is SGHRS and CDR2 is YFSETQ. The CDR3 reads CASSPERGLNSPLHF. The CDR3 coding sequence is TGCGCCAGCAGCCCGGAACGGGGTTTGAATTCACCCCTCCACTTT.

The chain employs TRBV5-8 and TRBJ2-1, with D perhaps TRBD2 (6 bases). Germline V gene data show CDR1 as SGHTS and CDR2 as YDEGEE. CDR3 size: 17 residues. Trimming took 0 bases from V and 0 from J, leaving 13 bases between them. CDR3 sequence (DNA): TGTGCCAGCAGCTTGGTTTTGGGGCGGGGCTCCTACAATGAGCAGTTCTTC. Residues: CASSLVLGRGSYNEQFF.

Many counts were recorded for this clone. This chain links TRBV19 with TRBJ2-1, with TRBD1 identical over 7 bases. CDR3 length: 14 amino acids. Trimming cost V 4 bases and J 8 bases; bases outside gene matches: 8. Germline V gene data show CDR1 as LNHDA and CDR2 as SQIVND (reference sequence). CDR3 DNA: TGTGCCAGTAGTAACCAGGGGGATGGGGATGAGCAGTTCTTC. As protein: CASSNQGDGDEQFF.

J is TRBJ2-7 and V is TRBV18, with 10 bases lining up with TRBD1. The CDR3 runs to 15 residues. Unmatched junction bases numbered 6, after V lost 0 bases and J lost 7 bases. Germline CDR1 reads KGHSH; CDR2 reads LQKENI. The CDR3 coding sequence is TGTGCCAGCTCACCACCGGGACAGGGGCCGCGGGAGCAGTACTTC. The encoded protein is CASSPPGQGPREQYF.

CDR3 region: CASSEGTGYEKLFF. The CDR3, as DNA: TGTGCCAGCAGTGAAGGGACAGGTTACGAAAAACTGTTTTTT. The chain recombines TRBV6-1 with TRBJ1-4, with 7 nucleotides matching TRBD1. With 1 base clipped from V and 8 bases from J, the junction kept 4 bases outside the gene matches. Germline CDR1 MNHNS, CDR2 SASEGT. CDR3 length: 14 amino acids.

This chain uses TRBV6-5 with TRBJ2-7; 7 bases are a match to TRBD2. CDR1 MNHEY and CDR2 SVGAGI come from the germline V gene. The CDR3 runs to 11 residues. The ends lost 9 bases at V and 3 bases at J; junction bases unmatched: 2. The CDR3 loop reads CARASGYEQYF. As DNA, the CDR3 is TGTGCCAGGGCTAGCGGCTACGAGCAGTACTTC.

The chain combines TRBV30 with TRBJ1-5; 7 bases are shared with TRBD1. V shed 4 bases, J shed 5 bases, and the junction held 5 bases outside the gene matches. Per the germline V gene, CDR1 is GTSNPN and CDR2 is SVGIG (reference sequence). This CDR3 is built from 13 residues. The CDR3 DNA reads TGTGCCTGGAATCACAGGGGTGATCAGCCCCAGCATTTT. Amino acid sequence: CAWNHRGDQPQHF.

The chain combines TRBV29-1 with TRBJ1-1; 7 positions agree with TRBD1. The CDR3 is 13 amino acids. The germline V gene has CDR1 SQVTM and CDR2 ANQGSEA. Germline trimming cut 7 bases from V and 5 bases from J; bases unmatched to any gene: 10. CDR3 DNA: TGCAGCGCTCGAGAGGCAGGGGGTACTGAAGCTTTCTTT. It is translated as CSAREAGGTEAFF.